This paragraph covers one TCR beta chain sequence. Antigen specificity is unknown. Germline assignment: CDR1 SGHRS and CDR2 YFSETQ. The V and J ends lost 0 bases and 4 bases respectively, with 2 bases between them. The CDR3 runs to 11 residues. These data come from a study of STAT3 mutations in large granular lymphocyte leukemia. Average productive template count per sample was some 44,000. Assay used: immunoSEQ multiplex PCR; TCRdb lists only in-frame clones, some missing. The sample includes under 15,000 clones, roughly nine tenths seen only once; the top ten take 33%. The study, taken as a whole, reports: TCR clonotype switching after therapy occurred in about 30% of the 18 patients. At least one immunodominant TCR beta clonotype appeared in every T-cell large granular lymphocyte leukemia patient. In several patients, dominant TCR clone burden exceeded STAT3 mutant burden.

This TCR came from a man aged 35 to 55 with T-cell large granular lymphocyte leukemia. Some clones in this sample may be carry-over from other donors' samples. The sequencing input was peripheral blood mononuclear cells. The V and J genes are TRBV5-1 and TRBJ2-7; D is unclear. The CDR3 nucleotides read TGCGCCAGCAGCTTGGGGTACGAGCAGTACTTC. Encoded protein: CASSLGYEQYF.